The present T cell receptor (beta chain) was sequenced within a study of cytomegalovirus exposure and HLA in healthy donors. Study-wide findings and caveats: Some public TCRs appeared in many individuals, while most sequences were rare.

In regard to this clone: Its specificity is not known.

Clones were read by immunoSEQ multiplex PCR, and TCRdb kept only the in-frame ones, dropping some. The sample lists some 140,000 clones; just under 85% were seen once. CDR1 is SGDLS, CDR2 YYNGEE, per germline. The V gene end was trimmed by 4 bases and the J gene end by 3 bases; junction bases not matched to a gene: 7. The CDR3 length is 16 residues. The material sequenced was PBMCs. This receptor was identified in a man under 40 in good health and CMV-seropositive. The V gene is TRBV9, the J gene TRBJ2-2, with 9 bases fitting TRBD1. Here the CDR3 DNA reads TGTGCCAGCAGCTCCTGGGGGACAGGGTACACCGGGGAGCTGTTTTTT. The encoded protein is CASSSWGTGYTGELFF.